The T cell receptor beta chain under discussion was sequenced for a study of shared clonotypes between healthy human individuals (dated by TCRdb to the early 2020s). Describing the broader study: The cohort comprised two women and three men aged 18 to 49 years. For each donor, three plates each were used for CD4 naive and CD4 memory, two plates were used for CD8 naive, and one plate was used for CD8 memory. Blood TCR repertoires of about 5 healthy adults were deeply sequenced to estimate repertoire size and the extent of clonotype sharing between individuals. Libraries were prepared and TCR repertoires were sequenced by different laboratories using diverse techniques, in order to increase sequencing depth and limit assay-specific biases. Per donor, leukapheresis produced somewhere between about 0.94 and 9 billion PBMCs. Overall study outcomes, separate from this receptor: When a handful of donors were compared, the shared fraction of clonotypes was about 5.4% for naive CD4, around 4% for naive CD8, 2.3% for memory CD4, and 0.4% for memory CD8. Pairwise subsampling led to the expectation that sequencing depth would affect the degree of clonotype sharing among donors. The small number of donors limited the genetic and exposure-history diversity represented. Incomplete sequencing was indicated by rarefaction of sorted-subset datasets, despite the large sequencing depth. Larger estimated clonotype richness was generally found for naive subsets than for memory subsets. Only blood was sampled, and tissue TCR repertoires likely differ from those in blood. Clonotypes shared by all four sorted-subset donors showed higher generation probabilities than non-shared clonotypes.

TCR CDR3 regions were amplified from genomic DNA by multiplex PCR using the deep immunoSEQ assay. Genomic DNA extracted from each cell subset was distributed evenly over all wells of several immunoSEQ 96-well plates, and each plate served as one replicate. For sorted subsets, each replicate PCR was loaded with about 0.2 ug genomic DNA, equivalent to about 33,000 T cell genomes. Purified libraries were measured with a Qubit 3.0 fluorometer, size-checked on a Bioanalyzer 2100, and measured again with the KAPA Library Quantification kit. Every immunoSEQ 96-well plate was sequenced on a dedicated single-read 150-cycle Illumina NextSeq 550 flow cell. Per the authors' processing: Because only junctional sequences without quality scores were contained in the immunoSEQ output, filtering matching that applied to full-length reads could not be performed. Sequences were annotated with PyIR, a Python wrapper for IgBLAST v1.9, using IMGT germline references to assign V/J genes and CDR3. Reads were removed for weak V/J assignments (E-value above 1e-6), missing CDR3, stop codons, out-of-frame junctions, or ambiguous translated residues. A V3J clonotype was defined by an identical inferred V gene, J gene, and CDR3 amino acid sequence. Percentage overlap between repertoires was computed as shared unique clonotypes divided by the size of the smaller repertoire. RTK rarefaction, the Chao1 estimator, and Recon v2.1 estimates of unobserved clonotypes were used to assess repertoire richness. Generation probabilities for all TCRbeta clonotypes obtained by the gDNA method from a few donors were computed using OLGA. Held by TCRdb, this immuneACCESS table contains in-frame sequences only and omits some clones. Under half of the omission traces to an unresolved V gene where checked; the cause of the rest is unknown. V and J calls and clone size are those listed in that table; D and trimming were worked out from the DNA. The sample contains 2 million to 3 million clones, over 85% of them found a single time. The ten largest clones take up 0.36% of the sample.

The V end loses 3 bases and the J end loses 4 bases, and a stretch of 13 bases separates them. CDR1 SNHLY and CDR2 FYNNEI were looked up in the germline V gene. The CDR3 sequence holds 15 residues, the cysteine and phenylalanine included. Of all the DNA, just the CDR3 is kept, 45 bases in frame from base 1. With respect to this clone: It has no known antigen specificity. Nothing much larger sits one base from this clone, and base qualities are not available.

Healthy HIV-negative adults with no recently reported acute infections or vaccinations were included as donors. Every donor was a Caucasian adult living in Nashville, Tennessee, USA. CD4+ T cells were enriched by magnetic negative selection; naive cells were then positively selected on CD45RA, and the negative fraction formed the memory subset. Blood was collected by leukapheresis, and PBMCs were isolated by Ficoll-Histopaque density gradient centrifugation and then cryopreserved in liquid nitrogen vapor phase. Purity and quantity of every magnetically sorted T cell population were checked by analytical flow cytometry. Each sorted fraction had its genomic DNA isolated and then quantified by UV absorbance on a Nanodrop 2000c.

The TCR sequence derives from a man aged 18 to 35 in good health. Some clones in this sample may be carry-over from other donors' samples. Sequencing was done on a sample of naive CD4+ T cells from PBMCs. In light of the paper, this sample's cell subset or site label describes: CD45RA+ positively selected. Recombination connected TRBV2 to TRBJ1-3; the D segment cannot be called with confidence. The bases read TGTGCCAGCAGTGATAACCGACCCGGAGGAAACACCATATATTTT. Its protein is CASSDNRPGGNTIYF.